The 25 T cell receptor beta chains presented below share a single source sample, sequenced in a study of shared clonotypes between healthy human individuals. TCRdb keeps only in-frame clones here, not all; method: immunoSEQ multiplex PCR. The repertoire holds 1.6 million or so clones, with roughly 96% as singletons. Sample: naive CD4+ T cells sorted from blood. Noted subset: CD45RA+ positively selected. The source is a man aged 30-40 years in good health.

V usage is TRBV5-6 and J usage is TRBJ2-7, with a possible D match to TRBD1 (6 bases). Trimming pared 0 bases from V and 0 bases from J, leaving 7 bases between. The CDR3 sequence is 14 residues long. Germline values: CDR1 SGHDT, CDR2 YYEEEE. The CDR3 sequence is CASSLEGGSYEQYF. The CDR3 DNA sequence: TGTGCCAGCAGCTTGGAAGGGGGCTCCTACGAGCAGTACTTC.

In DNA form, the CDR3 reads TGCGCCAGCAGCTCTATCAATGAGCAGTTCTTC. Translation gives CASSSINEQFF. The chain uses TRBV5-1 and TRBJ2-1; D is ambiguous. This CDR3 region has 11 residues. The ends were cut back, 3 bases at V and 6 bases at J, with 4 bases in the middle. The germline V gene encodes CDR1 SGHRS and CDR2 YFSETQ.

This chain uses TRBV7-3 with TRBJ1-5; D is ambiguous. The CDR3 is made up of 17 amino acids. V lost 3 bases to trimming and J lost 4 bases, with 19 bases between them. Germline-derived CDR1 and CDR2 are SGHTA and FQGTGA. This chain's CDR3 is CASSFGQEPSMNQPQHF. The CDR3 nucleotides read TGTGCCAGCAGCTTCGGTCAGGAGCCATCGATGAATCAGCCCCAGCATTTT.

This chain links TRBV7-8 with TRBJ2-3, with D possibly being TRBD2 (7 bases). The CDR3 length is 17 residues. The germline V and J ends were trimmed by 1 base and 5 bases, with 19 bases remaining between them. The germline gives CDR1 SGHVS, CDR2 FQNEAQ. In DNA form, the CDR3 reads TGTGCCAGCAGCTTAGAAATCTGGGGGGGGGCTGGAGATACGCAGTATTTT. Its translation: CASSLEIWGGAGDTQYF.

The chain's CDR3 is CSGQPSYEQYF. Written as DNA, the CDR3 is TGCAGTGGCCAACCCTCCTACGAGCAGTACTTC. The rearrangement uses TRBV20-1 and TRBJ2-7; D is undetermined. The germline CDR1 and CDR2 sequences are DFQATT and SNEGSKA (reference sequence). The CDR3 is 11 residues long. V dropped 7 bases and J dropped 0 bases, with 7 bases sitting between them.

The chain couples TRBV6-6 to TRBJ1-2; possibly TRBD1 for D (5 bases). V lost 6 bases and J 6 bases, leaving 17 bases between the germline ends. Per the germline V gene, CDR1 is MNHNY and CDR2 is SVGAGI (reference sequence). The CDR3 totals 14 residues. The CDR3 loop reads CASRGTDHWNGYTF. The CDR3 DNA follows: TGTGCCAGCAGAGGGACCGACCATTGGAATGGCTACACCTTC.

This clone was seen a single time. The chain employs TRBV5-5 and TRBJ2-5, with D maybe TRBD1 (6 bases). The CDR3 extends over 15 amino acids. V lost 1 base and J lost 4, with 14 bases in between. CDR1 is SGHKS, CDR2 YYEKEE, per germline (reference sequence). Written as DNA, the CDR3 is TGTGCCAGCAGCTTGTCCCTACAGGGAGTAGAGACCCAGTACTTC. Translating it yields CASSLSLQGVETQYF.

V usage is TRBV15 and J usage is TRBJ1-2; D ambiguous. Trimming left V 0 bases short and J 12 bases short, with 26 bases between. This CDR3 is built from 17 residues. CDR1 LNHNV and CDR2 YYDKDF come from the germline V gene (reference sequence). Here the CDR3 reads CATSRDKMSLQTSKDTF. As DNA, the CDR3 is TGTGCCACCAGCAGAGATAAAATGAGCTTACAGACCTCTAAAGACACCTTC.

The J gene is TRBJ1-1, the V gene TRBV4-1; no clear D. V was cut by 3 bases and J by 4 bases, with 9 bases left in between. The CDR3 extends over 13 amino acids. Germline assignment: CDR1 MGHRA and CDR2 YSYEKL. CDR3 sequence: CASSQASGTEAFF. CDR3 in DNA: TGCGCCAGCAGCCAGGCTTCAGGCACTGAAGCTTTCTTT.

This clone was detected a few times. The chain uses TRBV18 and TRBJ1-5, with a tentative D call TRBD1 (6 bases). The CDR3 consists of 13 residues. The ends were cut back, 6 bases at V and 5 bases at J, with 11 bases in the middle. Germline V lookup: CDR1 KGHSH, CDR2 LQKENI. In nucleotides, the CDR3 is TGTGCCAGCTCTGTAGGGGGAGATCAGCCCCAGCATTTT. This sequence encodes CASSVGGDQPQHF.

CDR3 sequence reads: CASNRDIRGGDQPQHF. The DNA of the CDR3 is TGTGCCAGCAATAGGGACATACGCGGTGGAGATCAGCCCCAGCATTTT. The J gene is TRBJ1-5, the V gene TRBV6-6, with D tentatively TRBD1 (6 bases). There are 16 residues in the CDR3. V was trimmed by 7 bases and J by 5 bases, leaving 21 bases between them. The germline V gene encodes CDR1 MNHNY and CDR2 SVGAGI (reference sequence).

The chain is built from TRBV4-1 and TRBJ2-2, with D unresolved. The CDR3 runs to 15 residues. The V gene's germline CDR1 is MGHRA and CDR2 YSYEKL. V was clipped by 5 bases and J by 0 bases, with 10 bases between them. As DNA, the CDR3 is TGCGCCAGCAGCGCCAACCCCCCGAACACCGGGGAGCTGTTTTTT. This gives the protein CASSANPPNTGELFF.

The V gene is TRBV9, the J gene TRBJ2-7, with 7 nucleotides matching TRBD2. Germline values: CDR1 SGDLS, CDR2 YYNGEE. J was trimmed by 5 bases and V by 4 bases; bases with no gene match: 18. There are 17 residues in the CDR3. CDR3 sequence: CASSPRAGPLRDDEQYF. The CDR3 bases are TGTGCCAGCAGCCCCCGAGCGGGACCCCTCCGGGACGACGAGCAGTACTTC.

In the case of this clone: Other DNA sequences in this sample translate to the same CDR3. The chain combines TRBV10-3 with TRBJ2-7; tentative D call: TRBD2 (6 bases). The CDR3 sequence is 14 residues long. Per germline, CDR1 ENHRY and CDR2 SYGVKD. V was pared by 0 bases and J by 1 base, with 7 bases between. In nucleotides, the CDR3 is TGTGCCATCAGTGAGTCTGGAGGGTCCTACGAGCAGTACTTC. Translating it yields CAISESGGSYEQYF.

The chain uses TRBV6-4 and TRBJ2-1; D not certain. The CDR3 is 12 amino acids. V was trimmed by 1 base and J by 7 bases, leaving 5 bases between them. CDR1 and CDR2 from the germline V gene are MRHNA and SNTAGT. CDR3 bases: TGTGCCAGCAGTGACTTTGGTAATGAGCAGTTCTTC. Residues: CASSDFGNEQFF.

CDR3: CASSFGTQFTGELFF. CDR3 in DNA: TGTGCCAGCAGCTTCGGGACCCAGTTCACCGGGGAGCTGTTTTTT. This chain joins TRBV6-5 and TRBJ2-2, with D possibly being TRBD1 or TRBD2 (5 bases each). The CDR3 has 15 amino acids. Germline V gene sequence: CDR1 MNHEY, CDR2 SVGAGI. Trimming left V 6 bases short and J 4 bases short, with 15 bases between.

The V and J genes are TRBV25-1 and TRBJ2-7, with D possibly being TRBD1 (5 bases). Per the germline V gene, CDR1 is MGHDK and CDR2 is SYGVNS. The CDR3 extends over 15 amino acids. The V end was cut by 5 bases, the J end by 1 base, with 15 bases between. CDR3: CASSPRAGISYEQYF. CDR3 sequence (DNA): TGTGCCAGCAGTCCCAGGGCAGGGATTTCCTACGAGCAGTACTTC.

This chain connects TRBV28 to TRBJ1-3; D gene unclear. Germline lookup yields CDR1 MDHEN and CDR2 SYDVKM. Trimming left V 8 bases short and J 0 bases short, with 14 bases between. This CDR3 contains 15 residues. DNA for the CDR3: TGTGCCAGCCAGATCCCAACAAACTCTGGAAACACCATATATTTT. Translating gives CASQIPTNSGNTIYF. Variable domain in full (rest from reference TRBV28 and TRBJ1-3): DVKVTQSSRYLVKRTGEKVFLECVQDMDHENMFWYRQDPGLGLRLIYFSYDVKMKEKGDIPEGYSVSREKKERFSLILESASTNQTSMYLCASQIPTNSGNTIYFGEGSWLTVV.

CDR3 protein: CASREGLNTEAFF. In DNA, the CDR3 is TGTGCCAGCAGGGAGGGCTTGAACACTGAAGCTTTCTTT. The chain employs TRBV7-9 and TRBJ1-1; D is ambiguous. V was shortened by 6 bases and J by 0 bases, with 8 bases between the two germline ends. The CDR3 runs 13 residues. Germline values: CDR1 SEHNR, CDR2 FQNEAQ (reference sequence). Full variable domain (remainder filled in from reference TRBV7-9 and TRBJ1-1): DTGVSQNPRHKITKRGQNVTFRCDPISEHNRLYWYRQTLGQGPEFLTYFQNEAQLEKSRLLSDRFSAERPKGSFSTLEIQRTEQGDSAMYLCASREGLNTEAFFGQGTRLTVV.

The CDR3 here is CATSDLRASPAQDTQYF. For the CDR3, the DNA is TGTGCCACCAGCGACTTAAGGGCTAGCCCGGCGCAGGATACGCAGTATTTT. The chain has TRBV15 and TRBJ2-3, with a weak D call TRBD2 (5 bases). The CDR3 spans 17 residues. CDR1 and CDR2 from the germline V gene are LNHNV and YYDKDF (reference sequence). With 5 bases removed from V and 6 bases from J, the gap between germline ends came to 24 bases.

A remark on this clone: An end of the junction does not agree with germline; a read error may underlie this. This chain's CDR3 is CASSQTSGNSNEQFF. DNA of the CDR3: TGTGCTAGCAGTCAGACTAGCGGGAATTCCAATGAGCAGTTCTTC. The chain has TRBV7-7 and TRBJ2-1; 11 nucleotides line up with TRBD2. This CDR3 has 15 residues. Germline V lookup: CDR1 SSHAT, CDR2 FNYEAQ (reference sequence).

V usage is TRBV7-2 and J usage is TRBJ2-7; D is perhaps TRBD2 (6 bases). V was clipped by 5 bases and J by 8 bases, with 22 bases between them. The CDR3 is 15 amino acids. CDR1 is SGHTA, CDR2 FQGNSA, per germline. The CDR3 DNA sequence: TGTGCCAGCAGCGACGCCCCGGCCCGGACTACGAAGCAGTACTTC. It encodes CASSDAPARTTKQYF.

The chain employs TRBV5-5 and TRBJ2-1, with TRBD2 identical over 10 bases. With 4 bases clipped from V and 1 base from J, the junction kept 5 bases outside the gene matches. Germline V gives CDR1 SGHKS, CDR2 YYEKEE (reference sequence). This CDR3 spans 16 amino acids. CDR3 sequence: CASSTYSGRSYNEQFF. The CDR3 nucleotides read TGTGCCAGCAGCACATATAGCGGGAGGTCCTACAATGAGCAGTTCTTC.

In regard to this clone: An end of the junction does not agree with germline; a read error may underlie this. The chain carries TRBV11-3 and TRBJ2-1; unclear D gene. Germline CDR1 is SGHNT and CDR2 is YENEEA. This CDR3 has 14 amino acids. CDR3 loop: CASSVDPAYNEQFF. The CDR3 DNA reads as TGTGCCAGCAGCGTAGACCCGGCCTACAATGAGCAGTTCTTC.

V and J are TRBV14 and TRBJ1-4, with D possibly TRBD1 on 5 matching bases. The CDR3 extends over 17 amino acids. The germline V gene encodes CDR1 SGHDN and CDR2 FVKESK. V lost 3 bases, J lost 0 bases, and 14 bases lay in between. The CDR3 here is CASSHKTVIATNEKLFF. The CDR3 DNA reads TGTGCCAGCAGCCACAAGACAGTTATTGCAACTAATGAAAAACTGTTTTTT.